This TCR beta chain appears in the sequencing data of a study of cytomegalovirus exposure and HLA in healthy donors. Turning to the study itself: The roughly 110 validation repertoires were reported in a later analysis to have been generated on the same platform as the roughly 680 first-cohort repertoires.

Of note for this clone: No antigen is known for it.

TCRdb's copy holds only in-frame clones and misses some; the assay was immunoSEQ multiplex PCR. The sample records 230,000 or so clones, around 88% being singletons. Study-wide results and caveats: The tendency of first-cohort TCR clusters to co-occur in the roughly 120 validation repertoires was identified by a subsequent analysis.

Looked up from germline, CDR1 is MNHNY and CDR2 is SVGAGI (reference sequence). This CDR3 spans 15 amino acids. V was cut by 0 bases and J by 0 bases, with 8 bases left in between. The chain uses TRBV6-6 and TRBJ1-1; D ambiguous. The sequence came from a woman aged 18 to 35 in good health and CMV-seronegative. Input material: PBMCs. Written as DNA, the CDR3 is TGTGCCAGCAGTTACTCAGCGGCGATGAACACTGAAGCTTTCTTT. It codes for CASSYSAAMNTEAFF.